This TCR beta chain comes out of a study of blood T cell repertoires in COVID-19. Study details: Material from acute and convalescent COVID-19 was sourced from the United States, Italy and Spain. The analysed material was cDNA or gDNA that came from T cells, B-cell-depleted T cells, or PBMCs.

In the original processing: Estimation of nucleated cell counts relied on the amplification of reference gene primers. Clones were sequenced by immunoSEQ multiplex PCR, and TCRdb holds only the in-frame ones, with some missing. V and J calls and clone size are copied from that table; D and trimming were computed from the DNA. This sample has around 95,000 clones, with more than 75% found just once. Looked up from germline, CDR1 is SEHNR and CDR2 is FQNEAQ (reference sequence). Deletions cut 6 bases from V and 5 bases from J, with 20 bases between. The CDR3 extends over 16 amino acids. The chain joins TRBV7-9 to TRBJ2-1, with D possibly being TRBD2 (7 bases). The sequence came from a human donor in a cohort sampled during active COVID-19. Sample: peripheral blood. The CDR3 DNA follows: TGTGCCAGCAGACCAATCGGGGGGCGCGACCACAATGAGCAGTTCTTC. Translated: CASRPIGGRDHNEQFF.